The entry below gives a single TCR beta chain sequence along with its context. The antigen remains unidentified. Produced via immunoSEQ multiplex PCR; TCRdb's table is partial and in-frame only. The sample holds 60,000 to 100,000 clones, 90% to 95% seen once. This CDR3 contains 12 residues. Trimming took 6 bases from V and 3 from J, leaving 8 bases between them. CDR1 and CDR2 (germline): MDHEN, SYDVKM. The record originates from a study of T cell responses to AZD1222 COVID-19 vaccine. Study results and limitations: None of the repertoires were sampled until the peak T cell response had passed. Donors were mostly white British, more females; clonal diversity possibly underestimated. Spike regions recognized by vaccine-associated CD4 TCRs spanned the protein, led by 160-218 and 743-854.

The sample in question was peripheral blood, obtained on day 0 of MenACWY control vaccination. The source of this sequence is an adult in good health. The chain employs TRBV28 and TRBJ1-1, with D tentatively TRBD1 (6 bases). In DNA, the CDR3 is TGTGCCAGCAGGCAGGGGTACACTGAAGCTTTCTTT. Protein sequence: CASRQGYTEAFF.